This T cell receptor (beta chain) was recovered during a study of T cells in Graves' hyperthyroidism and ophthalmopathy. This clonotype was recorded many times. Researchers amplified the TCR beta CDR3 regions from RNA transcripts. HTBI primers were used for first-round RT-PCR of the TCR CDR3. A single record per CDR3 protein comes from TCRdb applying MiXCR to the multiplex PCR reads. The table shows a few hundred thousand distinct CDR3 sequences, with approximately 15% occurring only once. Germline CDR1 is SGHAT and CDR2 is FQNNGV. The CDR3 sequence is 14 residues long. The V and J ends lost 5 bases and 10 bases respectively, with 15 bases between them.

The source material was blood. The sequence was collected from a middle-aged woman with Graves' ophthalmopathy. The rearrangement joins TRBV11-2 to TRBJ1-6; D is ambiguous. CDR3 protein: CASSKTGLGSPLHF. DNA for the CDR3: TGTGCCAGCAGCAAGACGGGTTTGGGCTCACCCCTCCACTTT.